This section outlines one TCR beta chain sequence together with its context. The sample is drawn from a study of cytomegalovirus exposure and HLA in healthy donors. Trimming removed 0 bases from V and 3 bases from J, with 13 bases in between. Looked up from germline, CDR1 is SGHRS and CDR2 is YFSETQ. This CDR3 is 15 amino acids long. Vbeta (60) and Jbeta (13) primers were used in the PCR. Profiling relied on immunoSEQ multiplex PCR, and the TCRdb table lists in-frame clones only, not all of them. The sample consists of about 200,000 clones, approximately 78% of them appearing once. The genes are TRBV5-1 and TRBJ2-7; tentative D call: TRBD2 (6 bases). The sample taken for sequencing was PBMCs. This clonotype was obtained from a woman in her forties in good health and CMV-seronegative. As DNA, the CDR3 is TGCGCCAGCAGCTTGGGTGGGAGTAGCGGCTACGAGCAGTACTTC. Its protein product is CASSLGGSSGYEQYF.